The 20 T cell receptor beta chains below all came from one sample that was sequenced in a study of radiation and T cells in renal cell carcinoma. The time point here: baseline pretreatment blood. Treatment noted: 15 Gy SBRT to primary tumor, nephrectomy 4 weeks later. The assay was immunoSEQ multiplex PCR, and TCRdb's table has in-frame clones only and misses some. The sample holds 150,000 or so clones, around nine tenths seen once. Material: blood, obtained from a patient whose treatment included radiotherapy and nephrectomy. The receptors derive from a woman aged 50 to 65 with renal cell carcinoma.

The rearrangement joins TRBV7-6 to TRBJ1-3; 9 bases agree with TRBD1. Germline lookup yields CDR1 SGHVS and CDR2 FNYEAQ. The CDR3 contains 15 residues. Trimming cost V 4 bases and J 2 bases; bases outside gene matches: 3. The CDR3: CASSSRTGAGNTIYF. In nucleotides, the CDR3 is TGTGCCAGCAGCTCAAGGACAGGGGCTGGAAACACCATATATTTT.

The DNA of the CDR3 is TGTGCCAGCAGCCTCCGGGACAGGGGACCCACCTACGAGCAGTACTTC. Translation gives CASSLRDRGPTYEQYF. This chain joins TRBV7-9 and TRBJ2-7; 10 bases align to TRBD1. Germline CDR1 is SEHNR and CDR2 is FQNEAQ (reference sequence). The CDR3 runs to 16 residues. V shed 5 bases, J shed 2 bases, and the junction held 9 bases outside the gene matches.

The chain combines TRBV7-2 with TRBJ2-3, with 11 bases fitting TRBD2. V dropped 6 bases and J dropped 6; count of bases not matched to a gene: 8. The CDR3 is 15 residues long. Looked up from germline, CDR1 is SGHTA and CDR2 is FQGNSA. The CDR3 spells CASSSTSGDDDTQYF. The CDR3 DNA reads TGTGCCAGCAGTTCGACTAGCGGGGACGACGATACGCAGTATTTT.

V is TRBV6-5 and J is TRBJ1-1; 8 bases line up with TRBD1. Germline CDR1 is MNHEY and CDR2 is SVGAGI. V lost 5 bases, J lost 0 bases, and 5 bases stayed unmatched. This CDR3 contains 15 residues. The CDR3 nucleotides read TGTGCCAGCAGTAGACAGACAGGGGTGAACACTGAAGCTTTCTTT. Translation gives CASSRQTGVNTEAFF.

The rearrangement uses TRBV4-3 and TRBJ2-7; the D gene could be TRBD1 or TRBD2 (5 bases each). The CDR3 spans 12 residues. The ends were cut back, 3 bases at V and 10 bases at J, with 13 bases in the middle. The V gene's germline CDR1 is LGHNA and CDR2 YSLEER. Here the CDR3 DNA reads TGCGCCAGCAGCCAGTTATCGGGACGCCAGTACTTC. This gives the protein CASSQLSGRQYF.

The chain recombines TRBV5-1 with TRBJ1-1, with a tentative D call TRBD1 (5 bases). Germline V gene data show CDR1 as SGHRS and CDR2 as YFSETQ. This CDR3 contains 15 residues. V was clipped by 2 bases and J by 0 bases, with 11 bases between them. CDR3 amino acids: CASSLWGMVNTEAFF. CDR3 nucleotides: TGCGCCAGCAGCTTATGGGGGATGGTGAACACTGAAGCTTTCTTT.

The V call is TRBV29-1, the J call TRBJ1-1; 7 bases line up with TRBD1. With 7 bases clipped from V and 0 bases from J, the junction kept 2 bases outside the gene matches. This CDR3 is 12 amino acids long. In germline, CDR1 is SQVTM, CDR2 ANQGSEA. CDR3 sequence reads: CSAQGMNTEAFF. Written as DNA, the CDR3 is TGCAGCGCACAGGGGATGAACACTGAAGCTTTCTTT.

The DNA for the CDR3 is TGTGCCAGCAGCTTAGGGGAGGGGGCAATGAAGACCCAGTACTTC. This encodes CASSLGEGAMKTQYF. The rearrangement links TRBV11-3 to TRBJ2-5; D may match TRBD1 or TRBD2 (7 bases each). Germline loops: CDR1 SGHNT, CDR2 YENEEA. The V end was cut by 1 base, the J end by 6 bases, with 15 bases between. This CDR3 contains 15 residues. Supplemented by reference TRBV11-3 and TRBJ2-5, the full variable domain reads EAGVVQSPRYKIIEKKQPVAFWCNPISGHNTLYWYLQNLGQGPELLIRYENEEAVDDSQLPKDRFSAERLKGVDSTLKIQPAELGDSAVYLCASSLGEGAMKTQYFGPGTRLLVL.

This clone occurred a few times. The rearrangement links TRBV29-1 to TRBJ1-1; D call uncertain. Germline CDR1 reads SQVTM; CDR2 reads ANQGSEA. This CDR3 spans 11 amino acids. CDR3 amino acids: CTAARDTEAFF. The CDR3 DNA reads as TGCACCGCCGCGAGGGACACTGAAGCTTTCTTT.

This chain joins TRBV2 and TRBJ1-3, with D tentatively TRBD1 (5 bases). CDR3 length equals 15 residues. The germline gives CDR1 SNHLY, CDR2 FYNNEI. Trimming took off 3 bases at V and 2 bases at J, with 11 bases between the two ends. The CDR3 is CASSDAGSTGNTIYF. CDR3 DNA: TGTGCCAGCAGTGACGCAGGGAGTACTGGAAACACCATATATTTT.

The V call is TRBV19, the J call TRBJ1-5, with D unclear. This CDR3 contains 15 residues. In germline, CDR1 is LNHDA, CDR2 SQIVND (reference sequence). Trimming left V 5 bases short and J 0 bases short, with 11 bases between. In DNA, the CDR3 is TGTGCCAGTAGTTCCCGGGCTCCTAGCAATCAGCCCCAGCATTTT. This codes for CASSSRAPSNQPQHF.

This chain links TRBV6-5 with TRBJ1-2; TRBD1 agrees at 10 bases. The germline gives CDR1 MNHEY, CDR2 SVGAGI. Trimming cost V 6 bases and J 7 bases; bases outside gene matches: 5. This CDR3 spans 13 amino acids. Written as DNA, the CDR3 is TGTGCCAGCAGACGGGACAGGGGAACTGGCTACACCTTC. Protein: CASRRDRGTGYTF.

J is TRBJ2-5 and V is TRBV7-2, with a possible D match to TRBD2 (6 bases). With 1 base removed from V and 4 bases from J, the gap between germline ends came to 10 bases. This CDR3 is built from 14 residues. Germline CDR1 reads SGHTA; CDR2 reads FQGNSA. The DNA of the CDR3 is TGTGCCAGCAGCTTAGGGGGGGTCGCAGAGACCCAGTACTTC. Its protein is CASSLGGVAETQYF.

The chain uses TRBV6-5 and TRBJ2-7, with TRBD1 matching 7 bases. Germline-derived CDR1 and CDR2 are MNHEY and SVGAGI. V lost 4 bases and J lost 5; bases outside the gene matches: 8. The CDR3 consists of 14 residues. The CDR3 reads CASSFSDRAHEQYF. CDR3 sequence (DNA): TGTGCCAGCAGTTTTTCAGACAGGGCCCACGAGCAGTACTTC.

The chain uses TRBV12-5 and TRBJ1-4, with TRBD1 as a possible D gene (5 bases). The germline V gene has CDR1 LGHNT and CDR2 FRNRAP. V was cut by 3 bases and J by 7 bases, with 15 bases left in between. The CDR3 is 15 amino acids. CDR3: CASGLILQGSEKLFF. The DNA of the CDR3 is TGTGCTAGTGGTTTAATCCTCCAGGGTAGTGAAAAACTGTTTTTT.

CDR3 sequence (DNA): TGTGCCAGCAGCAGCGACAGGGAGTTCTACGAGCAGTACTTC. Translation gives CASSSDREFYEQYF. The gene calls are TRBV7-2 and TRBJ2-7; the match to TRBD1 covers 7 bases. Germline V lookup: CDR1 SGHTA, CDR2 FQGNSA. The CDR3 totals 14 residues. After removal of 5 bases from V and 3 bases from J, the junction contained 7 bases not matched to a gene.

This chain joins TRBV7-9 and TRBJ2-7, with TRBD1 as a possible D gene (6 bases). Per germline, CDR1 SEHNR and CDR2 FQNEAQ (reference sequence). V was pared by 7 bases and J by 5 bases, with 12 bases between. The CDR3 totals 12 residues. CDR3 sequence reads: CASTRGTDEQYF. CDR3 bases: TGTGCCAGCACCAGGGGTACCGACGAGCAGTACTTC.

The table lists this clone with a few counts. The J gene is TRBJ1-1, the V gene TRBV30, with a weak D call TRBD1 (6 bases). The CDR3 is made up of 13 amino acids. The V gene's germline CDR1 is GTSNPN and CDR2 SVGIG (reference sequence). The ends were cut back, 2 bases at V and 1 base at J, with 8 bases in the middle. CDR3 region: CAWSRGGNTEAFF. The CDR3 nucleotides read TGTGCCTGGAGTAGGGGGGGGAACACTGAAGCTTTCTTT.

The V and J genes are TRBV6-1 and TRBJ1-2; 9 bases map to TRBD1. V lost 10 bases to trimming and J lost 3 bases; unmatched junction nucleotides: 12. CDR1 MNHNS and CDR2 SASEGT come from the germline V gene. The length of the CDR3 is 15 residues. The CDR3 reads CATTPNRDRDYGYTF. In nucleotides, the CDR3 is TGTGCCACCACTCCTAATCGGGACAGGGACTATGGCTACACCTTC.

The gene calls are TRBV10-3 and TRBJ2-7, with unresolved D. The germline V and J ends were trimmed by 2 bases and 0 bases, with 5 bases remaining between them. In germline, CDR1 is ENHRY, CDR2 SYGVKD. The CDR3 is made up of 13 amino acids. CDR3 amino acids: CAISEVYSYEQYF. CDR3 nucleotides: TGTGCCATCAGTGAGGTATACTCCTACGAGCAGTACTTC.